This entry lists 30 T cell receptor beta chains sequenced from one sample in a study of blood T cell repertoires in COVID-19 (TCRdb year 2020). Library method: the immunoSEQ multiplex PCR assay. Imported from immuneACCESS, the table was reduced by TCRdb to in-frame sequences with V and J called. These copies leave out some clones; in studies compared against another copy, an unresolved V gene accounts for under half, and the cause of the remainder is not known. This sample gives 350,000 to 450,000 clones in total; about 89% of them show up just once. Together, the top ten hold roughly 1.9% of the sample. Material: PBMCs or T cells enriched from blood (not recorded which). Every receptor here comes from a man aged 35 to 55 in a cohort exposed to, infected with or recovered from COVID-19 (not recorded which).

This sequence joins TRBV28 and TRBJ1-2, with unresolved D. The CDR3 is made up of 14 amino acids. The V end was cut by 6 bases, the J end by 8 bases, with 19 bases between. Germline V gene sequence: CDR1 MDHEN, CDR2 SYDVKM. The CDR3 bases are TGTGCCAGCAGGAGGGATGGCAGAACAAAAGGCTACACCTTC. It codes for CASRRDGRTKGYTF.

The rearrangement uses TRBV5-1 and TRBJ1-1; D is uncertain. The CDR3 covers 14 residues. Trimming removed 0 bases from V and 4 bases from J, with 10 bases in between. Germline assignment: CDR1 SGHRS and CDR2 YFSETQ. The CDR3 sequence: CASSLGLIPTEAFF. The CDR3 DNA sequence: TGCGCCAGCAGCTTGGGCCTAATACCCACTGAAGCTTTCTTT.

The rearrangement links TRBV10-1 to TRBJ2-7; 13 positions match TRBD2. The CDR3 loop spans 16 amino acids. The ends lost 4 bases at V and 0 bases at J; junction bases unmatched: 3. Germline-derived CDR1 and CDR2 are WNHNN and SYGVQD (reference sequence). CDR3 in DNA: TGCGCCAGCAGTGCGGGGACTAGCGGGATCTCCTACGAGCAGTACTTC. Protein product: CASSAGTSGISYEQYF.

The chain combines TRBV9 with TRBJ2-5; 16 bases are shared with TRBD2. The CDR3 is made up of 16 amino acids. Losses at the gene ends were 4 bases for V and 3 bases for J; bases not matched to a gene: 3. CDR1 and CDR2 (germline): SGDLS, YYNGEE. The CDR3 DNA sequence: TGTGCCAGCAGCCGAGGGACTAGCGGGAGGGAAGAGACCCAGTACTTC. Its translation is CASSRGTSGREETQYF.

The V call is TRBV7-9, the J call TRBJ2-1, with 8 positions matching TRBD1. Germline V gene data show CDR1 as SEHNR and CDR2 as FQNEAQ (reference sequence). This CDR3 comprises 16 residues. With V trimmed by 3 bases and J by 6 bases, 10 bases remained unmatched. This chain's CDR3 is CASSFMTGVVGNEQFF. In DNA, the CDR3 is TGTGCCAGCAGCTTCATGACAGGGGTAGTGGGCAATGAGCAGTTCTTC.

This clone was observed once. This rearrangement joins TRBV28 to TRBJ1-5, with D possibly being TRBD1 (5 bases). The CDR3 has 16 amino acids. Between the trimmed V and J ends, which lost 3 bases and 4 bases, there was a span of 16 bases. The germline gives CDR1 MDHEN, CDR2 SYDVKM. CDR3 residues: CASSLFFRAMNQPQHF. In DNA form, the CDR3 reads TGTGCCAGCAGTTTGTTCTTCAGGGCCATGAATCAGCCCCAGCATTTT.

The rearrangement joins TRBV27 to TRBJ2-3; 12 bases align to TRBD2. The CDR3 is made up of 16 amino acids. Trimming cost V 9 bases and J 1 base; bases outside gene matches: 8. Per germline, CDR1 MNHEY and CDR2 SMNVEV (reference sequence). The CDR3 DNA follows: TGTGCCAGTTCCCTACGACTAGCGGGGGGCACAGATACGCAGTATTTT. It encodes CASSLRLAGGTDTQYF.

This chain uses TRBV5-5 with TRBJ1-4; TRBD1 is a possible D gene (5 bases). Germline assignment: CDR1 SGHKS and CDR2 YYEKEE (reference sequence). This CDR3 spans 15 amino acids. The germline V and J ends were trimmed by 0 bases and 6 bases, with 12 bases remaining between them. The CDR3 DNA reads TGTGCCAGCAGCTTGGTGCGGGGCGGGGATGAAAAACTGTTTTTT. Its protein product is CASSLVRGGDEKLFF.

J is TRBJ1-2 and V is TRBV5-1; 7 bases agree with TRBD1. The CDR3 runs 16 residues. The V and J ends lost 0 bases and 3 bases, in that order; junction bases with no gene match: 8. Germline-derived CDR1 and CDR2 are SGHRS and YFSETQ. CDR3 DNA: TGCGCCAGCAGCTTGGGGGACAGCTCTTTTCACTATGGCTACACCTTC. Residues: CASSLGDSSFHYGYTF.

DNA for the CDR3: TGCAGCGTTGAAGGAGGGAGGGCCTTAGAGACCCAGTACTTC. Translation: CSVEGGRALETQYF. The V call is TRBV29-1, the J call TRBJ2-5, with 7 nucleotides matching TRBD2. Germline V gene lookup returns CDR1 SQVTM and CDR2 ANQGSEA. The CDR3 covers 14 residues. J lost 4 bases, V lost 1 base, and 6 bases had no gene match.

Worth noting for this clone: Different DNA sequences within this sample yield the same CDR3. The chain has TRBV5-4 and TRBJ2-7; D remains unclear. CDR1 is SGHNT and CDR2 is YYREEE in the germline V gene (reference sequence). The CDR3 has 14 amino acids. V was trimmed by 2 bases and J by 0 bases, leaving 9 bases between them. DNA for the CDR3: TGTGCCAGCAGCTTTAATGGCGGCTCCTACGAGCAGTACTTC. It yields the protein CASSFNGGSYEQYF.

The chain has TRBV7-2 and TRBJ2-5, with D perhaps TRBD2 (6 bases). The CDR3 length is 14 residues. Germline V lookup: CDR1 SGHTA, CDR2 FQGNSA. With 4 bases removed from V and 3 bases from J, the gap between germline ends came to 12 bases. This CDR3 reads CASSSGLAKETQYF. CDR3 bases: TGTGCCAGCAGCTCGGGACTTGCAAAAGAGACCCAGTACTTC.

The DNA for the CDR3 is TGCAGTGCTAGTTTACCCGGGACTAGCCCCAACAATGAGCAGTTCTTC. It specifies CSASLPGTSPNNEQFF. The V gene is TRBV20-1, the J gene TRBJ2-1; 9 positions agree with TRBD2. Losses at the gene ends were 3 bases for V and 5 bases for J; bases not matched to a gene: 11. This CDR3 spans 16 amino acids. CDR1 and CDR2 from the germline V gene are DFQATT and SNEGSKA (reference sequence).

The chain joins TRBV19 to TRBJ1-5; no clear D. The CDR3 length is 13 residues. Trimming left V 7 bases short and J 4 bases short, with 11 bases between. Germline V gives CDR1 LNHDA, CDR2 SQIVND (reference sequence). The CDR3 sequence: CASTDRANQPQHF. The CDR3 DNA reads TGTGCCAGTACCGATCGAGCAAATCAGCCCCAGCATTTT.

The V gene is TRBV7-9, the J gene TRBJ1-5; maybe TRBD1 (5 bases). Per the germline V gene, CDR1 is SEHNR and CDR2 is FQNEAQ (reference sequence). Trimming stripped 4 bases from V and 7 bases from J, with 11 bases between. CDR3 length equals 13 residues. This chain's CDR3 is CASSSQGMQPQHF. DNA of the CDR3: TGTGCCAGCAGCTCTCAGGGAATGCAGCCCCAGCATTTT.

V gene TRBV21-1 combines with J gene TRBJ2-2; TRBD1 is taken as the D call from the table, unchecked against the DNA. TRBV21-1 corresponds to a pseudogene. The CDR3 totals 18 residues. Here the CDR3 reads CASSKRTGGSQNTGELFF. In nucleotides, the CDR3 is TGTGCCAGCAGCAAGCGGACAGGGGGCAGCCAGAACACCGGGGAGCTGTTTTTT.

The V gene is TRBV2, the J gene TRBJ1-3, with a possible D match to TRBD1 (6 bases). The ends were cut back, 4 bases at V and 4 bases at J, with 11 bases in the middle. The CDR3 contains 14 residues. Germline CDR1 and CDR2: SNHLY and FYNNEI. CDR3 region: CASSVGGQGNTIYF. CDR3 nucleotide sequence: TGTGCCAGCAGTGTTGGAGGACAGGGAAACACCATATATTTT.

The chain links TRBV29-1 to TRBJ1-1; 8 bases are shared with TRBD1. Germline-derived CDR1 and CDR2 are SQVTM and ANQGSEA. The CDR3 extends over 15 amino acids. The CDR3, as DNA: TGCTCAACCTCAGACAGGGGCGGCCGTGGCACTGAAGCTTTCTTT. It specifies CSTSDRGGRGTEAFF.

This chain uses TRBV24-1 with TRBJ2-5; TRBD2 might be the D (5 bases). This CDR3 is built from 15 residues. V dropped 2 bases and J dropped 2 bases, with 11 bases sitting between them. Germline values: CDR1 KGHDR, CDR2 SFDVKD. The CDR3 bases are TGTGCCACCAGTGATTCAAGAGGGAATCAAGAGACCCAGTACTTC. This sequence encodes CATSDSRGNQETQYF.

This clone was detected only once. The V gene is TRBV24-1, the J gene TRBJ1-5, with 7 bases identical to TRBD1. CDR1 is KGHDR, CDR2 SFDVKD, per germline. Losses at the gene ends were 4 bases for V and 8 bases for J; bases not matched to a gene: 7. The CDR3 is 14 amino acids. CDR3 residues: CATSDRDRVKPQHF. Written as DNA, the CDR3 is TGTGCCACCAGTGACCGTGACAGGGTCAAGCCCCAGCATTTT.

The J gene is TRBJ1-1, the V gene TRBV5-4; D is unresolved. CDR3 length: 14 residues. Trimming pared 5 bases from V and 4 bases from J, leaving 15 bases between. Germline V gene sequence: CDR1 SGHNT, CDR2 YYREEE (reference sequence). The CDR3 protein is CASSRRVDGTEAFF. The CDR3, as DNA: TGTGCCAGCAGTAGGCGGGTGGATGGCACTGAAGCTTTCTTT.

This clone was counted once. The J gene is TRBJ2-7, the V gene TRBV2; D is unresolved. CDR1 is SNHLY, CDR2 FYNNEI, per germline. The CDR3 is made up of 14 amino acids. V was trimmed by 4 bases and J by 1 base, leaving 11 bases between them. The DNA for the CDR3 is TGTGCCAGCAGTGGGCTGGCCCCGTCCTACGAGCAGTACTTC. This gives the protein CASSGLAPSYEQYF.

The chain joins TRBV10-3 to TRBJ1-3; D not resolved. Trimming shortened V by 11 bases and J by 1 base, and 9 bases separated the two germline ends. The CDR3 totals 12 residues. CDR1 and CDR2 from the germline V gene are ENHRY and SYGVKD. The CDR3 loop is CALAGSGNTIYF. In DNA form, the CDR3 reads TGTGCCCTCGCGGGATCTGGAAACACCATATATTTT.

The J gene is TRBJ2-7, the V gene TRBV5-1; 7 nucleotides agree with TRBD2. The CDR3 length is 18 residues. CDR1 SGHRS and CDR2 YFSETQ come from the germline V gene. With 5 bases clipped from V and 1 base from J, the junction kept 18 bases outside the gene matches. This CDR3 reads CASSPTSDAASGSYEQYF. For the CDR3, the DNA is TGCGCCAGCAGTCCCACCAGTGACGCGGCTAGCGGTTCCTACGAGCAGTACTTC.

The rearrangement joins TRBV5-1 to TRBJ1-4, with TRBD1 as a possible D gene (5 bases). The CDR3 length is 14 residues. The V gene lost 0 bases and the J gene lost 6 bases, with 9 bases spanning the gap. The germline V gene has CDR1 SGHRS and CDR2 YFSETQ. For the CDR3, the DNA is TGCGCCAGCAGCTTGGCAGGGCTTCATGAAAAACTGTTTTTT. Translating it yields CASSLAGLHEKLFF. The whole variable domain, remainder taken from reference TRBV5-1 and TRBJ1-4, is KAGVTQTPRYLIKTRGQQVTLSCSPISGHRSVSWYQQTPGQGLQFLFEYFSETQRNKGNFPGRFSGRQFSNSRSEMNVSTLELGDSALYLCASSLAGLHEKLFFGSGTQLSVL.

J is TRBJ2-1 and V is TRBV9; possibly TRBD1 for D (5 bases). The V gene lost 0 bases and the J gene lost 5 bases, with 9 bases spanning the gap. The CDR3 extends over 14 amino acids. Germline assignment: CDR1 SGDLS and CDR2 YYNGEE. CDR3 region: CASSVGQGDNEQFF. CDR3 in DNA: TGTGCCAGCAGCGTAGGCCAGGGTGACAATGAGCAGTTCTTC. The whole variable domain, remainder taken from reference TRBV9 and TRBJ2-1, is DSGVTQTPKHLITATGQRVTLRCSPRSGDLSVYWYQQSLDQGLQFLIQYYNGEERAKGNILERFSAQQFPDLHSELNLSSLELGDSALYFCASSVGQGDNEQFFGPGTRLTVL.

This chain connects TRBV28 to TRBJ2-1; D is possibly TRBD1 (5 bases). The CDR3 spans 13 residues. V was shortened by 6 bases and J by 3 bases, with 9 bases between the two germline ends. Germline CDR1 and CDR2: MDHEN and SYDVKM. The CDR3 sequence is CASRLDSYNEQFF. The CDR3 DNA is TGTGCCAGCAGACTCGACAGCTACAATGAGCAGTTCTTC.

The chain combines TRBV29-1 with TRBJ1-1, with 7 bases matching TRBD1. The length of the CDR3 is 14 residues. CDR1 and CDR2 from the germline V gene are SQVTM and ANQGSEA. Losses at the gene ends were 6 bases for V and 1 base for J; bases not matched to a gene: 8. CDR3 loop: CSVQTGMGNTEAFF. CDR3 in DNA: TGCAGCGTGCAGACAGGGATGGGGAACACTGAAGCTTTCTTT.

This clone was seen once. The rearrangement joins TRBV6-4 to TRBJ1-1, with a tentative D call TRBD1 (6 bases). Germline CDR1 is MRHNA and CDR2 is SNTAGT. There are 14 residues in the CDR3. V lost 5 bases to trimming and J lost 1 base, with 11 bases between them. The CDR3 sequence: CASSPDRRNTEAFF. CDR3 DNA: TGTGCCAGCAGTCCAGACAGGCGGAACACTGAAGCTTTCTTT.

The rearrangement links TRBV19 to TRBJ2-5; D possibly corresponds to TRBD2 (6 bases). Looked up from germline, CDR1 is LNHDA and CDR2 is SQIVND (reference sequence). The CDR3 has 12 residues. V was pared by 6 bases and J by 5 bases, with 10 bases between. CDR3 amino acids: CASSRDLETQYF. The CDR3 coding sequence is TGTGCCAGTAGCAGGGACTTGGAGACCCAGTACTTC.